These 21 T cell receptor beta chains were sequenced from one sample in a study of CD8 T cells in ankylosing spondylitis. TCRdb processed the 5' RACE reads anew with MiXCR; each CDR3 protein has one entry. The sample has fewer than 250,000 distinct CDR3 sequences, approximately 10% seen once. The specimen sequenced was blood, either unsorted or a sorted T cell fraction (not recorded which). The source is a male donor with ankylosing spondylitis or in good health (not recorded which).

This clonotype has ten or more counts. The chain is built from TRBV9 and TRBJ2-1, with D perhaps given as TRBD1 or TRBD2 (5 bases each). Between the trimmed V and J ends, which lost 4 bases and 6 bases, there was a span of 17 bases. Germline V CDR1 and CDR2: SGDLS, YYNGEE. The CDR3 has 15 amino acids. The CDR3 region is CASSSPGTIPNEQFF. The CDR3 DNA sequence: TGTGCCAGCAGCTCCCCCGGGACCATCCCCAATGAGCAGTTCTTC.

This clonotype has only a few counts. The CDR3 spells CASSSSGADPYEQYF. CDR3 in DNA: TGTGCCAGCAGTTCCTCGGGGGCCGACCCCTACGAGCAGTACTTC. V usage is TRBV25-1 and J usage is TRBJ2-7; D tentatively reads TRBD1 or TRBD2 (6 bases each). V lost 5 bases and J lost 2, with 16 bases in between. CDR1 and CDR2 (germline): MGHDK, SYGVNS. The CDR3 is 15 residues long.

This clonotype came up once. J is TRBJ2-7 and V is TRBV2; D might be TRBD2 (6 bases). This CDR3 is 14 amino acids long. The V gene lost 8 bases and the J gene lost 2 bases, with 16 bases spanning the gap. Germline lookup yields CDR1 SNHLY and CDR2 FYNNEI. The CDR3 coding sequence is TGTGCCAGCCTCGTGGAGGGGCTGCCCTACGAGCAGTACTTC. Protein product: CASLVEGLPYEQYF. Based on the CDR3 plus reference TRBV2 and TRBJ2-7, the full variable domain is EPEVTQTPSHQVTQMGQEVILRCVPISNHLYFYWYRQILGQKVEFLVSFYNNEISEKSEIFDDQFSVERPDGSNFTLKIRSTKLEDSAMYFCASLVEGLPYEQYFGPGTRLTVT.

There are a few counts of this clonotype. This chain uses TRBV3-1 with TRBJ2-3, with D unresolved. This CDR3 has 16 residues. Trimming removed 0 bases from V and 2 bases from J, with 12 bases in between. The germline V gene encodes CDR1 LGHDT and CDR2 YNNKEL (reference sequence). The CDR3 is CASSQDIRISTDTQYF. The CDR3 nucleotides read TGTGCCAGCAGCCAAGATATAAGAATTTCCACAGATACGCAGTATTTT.

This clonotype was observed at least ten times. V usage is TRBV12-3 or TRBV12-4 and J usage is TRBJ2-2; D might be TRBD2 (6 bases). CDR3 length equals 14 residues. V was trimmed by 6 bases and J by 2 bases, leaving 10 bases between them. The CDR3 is CASSGDSNTGELFF. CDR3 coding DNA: TGTGCCAGCAGCGGGGACTCAAACACCGGGGAGCTGTTTTTT.

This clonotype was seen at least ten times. The CDR3 DNA is TGCAGTGCTTGGGACTCCTACAATGAGCAGTTCTTC. It codes for CSAWDSYNEQFF. The V gene is TRBV20-1, the J gene TRBJ2-1; no clear D gene. This CDR3 spans 12 amino acids. V dropped 5 bases and J dropped 0 bases, with 5 bases sitting between them. Germline V gene lookup returns CDR1 DFQATT and CDR2 SNEGSKA (reference sequence).

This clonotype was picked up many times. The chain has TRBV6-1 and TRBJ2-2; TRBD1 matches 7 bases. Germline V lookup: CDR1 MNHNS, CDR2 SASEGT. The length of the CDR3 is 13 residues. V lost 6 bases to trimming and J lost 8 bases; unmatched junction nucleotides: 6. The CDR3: CASRFTGEGELFF. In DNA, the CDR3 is TGTGCCAGCAGGTTTACAGGGGAGGGGGAGCTGTTTTTT.

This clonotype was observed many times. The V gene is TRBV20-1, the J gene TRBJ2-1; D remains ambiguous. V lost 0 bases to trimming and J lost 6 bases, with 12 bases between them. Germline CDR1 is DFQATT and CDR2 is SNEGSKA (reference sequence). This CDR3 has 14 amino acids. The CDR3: CSARDSALTNEQFF. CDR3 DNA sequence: TGCAGTGCTAGAGATTCCGCGCTCACCAATGAGCAGTTCTTC.

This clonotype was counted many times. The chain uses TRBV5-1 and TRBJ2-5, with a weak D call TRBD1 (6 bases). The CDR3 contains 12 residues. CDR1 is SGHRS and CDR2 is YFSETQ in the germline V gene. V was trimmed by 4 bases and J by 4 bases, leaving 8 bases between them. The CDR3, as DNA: TGCGCCAGCAGCACAGGGACAGAGACCCAGTACTTC. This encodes CASSTGTETQYF.

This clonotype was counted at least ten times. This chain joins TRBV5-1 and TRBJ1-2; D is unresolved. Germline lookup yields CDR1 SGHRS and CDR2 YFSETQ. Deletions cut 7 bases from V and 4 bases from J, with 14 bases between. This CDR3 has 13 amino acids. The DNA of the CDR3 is TGCGCCAGCCGAGCGGGTGTTTTCTATGGCTACACCTTC. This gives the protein CASRAGVFYGYTF.

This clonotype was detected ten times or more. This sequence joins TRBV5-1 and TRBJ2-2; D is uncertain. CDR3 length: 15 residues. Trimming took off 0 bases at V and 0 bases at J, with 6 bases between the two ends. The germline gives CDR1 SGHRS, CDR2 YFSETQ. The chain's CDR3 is CASSLDIANTGELFF. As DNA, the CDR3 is TGCGCCAGCAGCTTGGACATCGCGAACACCGGGGAGCTGTTTTTT.

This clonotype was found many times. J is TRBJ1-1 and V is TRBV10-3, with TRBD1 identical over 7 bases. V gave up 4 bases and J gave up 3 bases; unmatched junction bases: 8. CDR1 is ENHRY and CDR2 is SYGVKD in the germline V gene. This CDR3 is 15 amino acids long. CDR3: CAISGRDSGDTEAFF. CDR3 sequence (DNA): TGTGCCATCAGTGGCCGGGACAGCGGGGACACTGAAGCTTTCTTT.

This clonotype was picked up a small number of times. CDR3 residues: CASSLNREYEFF. The CDR3 nucleotides read TGTGCCAGCAGCTTGAACCGTGAGTATGAGTTCTTC. This chain links TRBV7-2 with TRBJ2-1; D remains unclear. Germline V gene lookup returns CDR1 SGHTA and CDR2 FQGNSA. The CDR3 spans 12 residues. V lost 3 bases and J 14 bases, leaving 14 bases between the germline ends.

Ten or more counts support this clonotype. CDR3: CASSLVRGLYNEQFF. Written as DNA, the CDR3 is TGCGCCAGCAGCTTGGTTCGGGGGCTATACAATGAGCAGTTCTTC. The V call is TRBV5-1, the J call TRBJ2-1; D tentatively reads TRBD1 or TRBD2 (6 bases each). The V end was cut by 0 bases, the J end by 4 bases, with 11 bases between. This CDR3 has 15 amino acids. Germline values: CDR1 SGHRS, CDR2 YFSETQ.

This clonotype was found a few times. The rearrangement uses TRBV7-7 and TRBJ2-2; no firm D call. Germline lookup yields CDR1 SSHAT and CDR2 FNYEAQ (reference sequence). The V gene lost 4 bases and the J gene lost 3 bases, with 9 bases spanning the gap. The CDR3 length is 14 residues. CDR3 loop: CASSSRRDTGELFF. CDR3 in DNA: TGTGCCAGCAGCTCACGGCGAGACACCGGGGAGCTGTTTTTT. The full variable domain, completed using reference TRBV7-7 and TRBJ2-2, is GAGVSQSPRYKVTKRGQDVTLRCDPISSHATLYWYQQALGQGPEFLTYFNYEAQPDKSGLPSDRFSAERPEGSISTLTIQRTEQRDSAMYRCASSSRRDTGELFFGEGSRLTVL.

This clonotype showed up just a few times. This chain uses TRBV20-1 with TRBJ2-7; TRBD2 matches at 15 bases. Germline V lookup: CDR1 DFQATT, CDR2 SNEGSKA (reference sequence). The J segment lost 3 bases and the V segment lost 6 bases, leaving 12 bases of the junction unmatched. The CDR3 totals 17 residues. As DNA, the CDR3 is TGCAGTGCCAAAGGACTAGCGGGAGGGCCAGACGACTACGAGCAGTACTTC. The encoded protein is CSAKGLAGGPDDYEQYF.

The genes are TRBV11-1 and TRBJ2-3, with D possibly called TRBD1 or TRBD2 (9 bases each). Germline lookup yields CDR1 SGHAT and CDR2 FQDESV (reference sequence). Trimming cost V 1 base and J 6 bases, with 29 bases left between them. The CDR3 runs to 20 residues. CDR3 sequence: CASSLETGGLAGLPKDTQYF. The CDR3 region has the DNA TGTGCCAGCAGCTTAGAAACAGGGGGCCTAGCGGGGCTCCCCAAGGATACGCAGTATTTT.

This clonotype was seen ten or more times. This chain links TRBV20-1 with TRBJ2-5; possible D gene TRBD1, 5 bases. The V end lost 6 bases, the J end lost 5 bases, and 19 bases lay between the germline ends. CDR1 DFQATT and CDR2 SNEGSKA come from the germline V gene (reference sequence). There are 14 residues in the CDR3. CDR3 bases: TGCAGTGCCCCTATCGAGGACACTCAGGAGACCCAGTACTTC. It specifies CSAPIEDTQETQYF.

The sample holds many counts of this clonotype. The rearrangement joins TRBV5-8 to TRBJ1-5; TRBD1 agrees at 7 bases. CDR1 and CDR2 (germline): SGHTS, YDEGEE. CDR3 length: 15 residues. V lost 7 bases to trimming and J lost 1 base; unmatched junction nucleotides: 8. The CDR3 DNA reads TGTGCCAGCGGCCACAGGGGCACGAGCAATCAGCCCCAGCATTTT. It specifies CASGHRGTSNQPQHF.

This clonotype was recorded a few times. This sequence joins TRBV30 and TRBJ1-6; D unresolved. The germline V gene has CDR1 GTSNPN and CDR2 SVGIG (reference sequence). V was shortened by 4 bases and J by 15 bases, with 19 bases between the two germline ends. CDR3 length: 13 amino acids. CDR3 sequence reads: CAWIGNGRRDLHF. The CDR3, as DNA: TGTGCCTGGATCGGGAACGGCCGGCGAGACCTCCACTTT. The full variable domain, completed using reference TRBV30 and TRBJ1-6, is SQTIHQWPATLVQPVGSPLSLECTVEGTSNPNLYWYRQAAGRGLQLLFYSVGIGQISSEVPQNLSASRPQDRQFILSSKKLLLSDSGFYLCAWIGNGRRDLHFGNGTRLTVT.

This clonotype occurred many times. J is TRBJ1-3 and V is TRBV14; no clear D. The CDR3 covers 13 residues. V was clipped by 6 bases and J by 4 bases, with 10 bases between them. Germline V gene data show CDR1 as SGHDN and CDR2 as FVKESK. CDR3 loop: CASRGVYGNTIYF. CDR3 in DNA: TGTGCCAGCAGAGGAGTTTACGGAAACACCATATATTTT. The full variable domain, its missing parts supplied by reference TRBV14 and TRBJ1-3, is EAGVTQFPSHSVIEKGQTVTLRCDPISGHDNLYWYRRVMGKEIKFLLHFVKESKQDESGMPNNRFLAERTGGTYSTLKVQPAELEDSGVYFCASRGVYGNTIYFGEGSWLTVV.